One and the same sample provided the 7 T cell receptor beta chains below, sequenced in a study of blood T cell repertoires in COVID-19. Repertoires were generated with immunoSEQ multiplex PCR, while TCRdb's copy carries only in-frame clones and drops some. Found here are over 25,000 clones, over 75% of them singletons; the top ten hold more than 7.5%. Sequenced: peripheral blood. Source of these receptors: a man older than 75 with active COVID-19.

In DNA, the CDR3 is TGTGCCAGCAGTTACTCGTCTCTTAGCACAGATACGCAGTATTTT. Its translation: CASSYSSLSTDTQYF. This rearrangement joins TRBV6-5 to TRBJ2-3, with D unclear. V shed 0 bases and J shed 0 bases, with 7 bases lying between them. The CDR3 loop spans 15 amino acids. Germline V gene lookup returns CDR1 MNHEY and CDR2 SVGAGI.

The CDR3: CASSPEQGTYEQYF. The DNA for the CDR3 is TGTGCCAGCAGCCCAGAACAGGGGACCTACGAGCAGTACTTC. The rearrangement uses TRBV11-2 and TRBJ2-7; TRBD1 agrees at 7 bases. The ends lost 5 bases at V and 2 bases at J; junction bases unmatched: 6. This CDR3 has 14 amino acids. Germline V lookup: CDR1 SGHAT, CDR2 FQNNGV.

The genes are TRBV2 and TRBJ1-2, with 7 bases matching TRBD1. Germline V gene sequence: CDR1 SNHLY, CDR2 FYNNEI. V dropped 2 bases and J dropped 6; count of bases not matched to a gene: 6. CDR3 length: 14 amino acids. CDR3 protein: CASSESRGSNGYTF. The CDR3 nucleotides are TGTGCCAGCAGTGAATCCAGGGGGTCCAATGGCTACACCTTC.

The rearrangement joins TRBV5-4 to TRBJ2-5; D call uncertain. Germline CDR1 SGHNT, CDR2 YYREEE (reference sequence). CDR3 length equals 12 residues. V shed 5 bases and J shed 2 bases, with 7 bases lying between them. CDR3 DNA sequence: TGTGCCAGCAGTTGGGCACAAGAGACCCAGTACTTC. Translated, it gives CASSWAQETQYF.

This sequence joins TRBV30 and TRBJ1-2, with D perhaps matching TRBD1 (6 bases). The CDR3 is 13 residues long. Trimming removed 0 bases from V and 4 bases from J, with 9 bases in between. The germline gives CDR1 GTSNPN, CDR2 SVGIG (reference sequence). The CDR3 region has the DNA TGTGCCTGGAGTGTATCAGGGGCCTATGGCTACACCTTC. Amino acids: CAWSVSGAYGYTF.

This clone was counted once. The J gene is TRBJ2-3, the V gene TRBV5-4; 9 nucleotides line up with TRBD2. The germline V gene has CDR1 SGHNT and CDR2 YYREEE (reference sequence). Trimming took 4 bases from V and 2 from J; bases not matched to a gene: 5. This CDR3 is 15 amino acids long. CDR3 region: CASSGRGGSTDTQYF. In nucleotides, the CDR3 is TGTGCCAGCAGCGGGCGGGGGGGATCCACAGATACGCAGTATTTT. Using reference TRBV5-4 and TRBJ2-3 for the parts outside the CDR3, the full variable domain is ETGVTQSPTHLIKTRGQQVTLRCSSQSGHNTVSWYQQALGQGPQFIFQYYREEENGRGNFPPRFSGLQFPNYSSELNVNALELDDSALYLCASSGRGGSTDTQYFGPGTRLTVL.

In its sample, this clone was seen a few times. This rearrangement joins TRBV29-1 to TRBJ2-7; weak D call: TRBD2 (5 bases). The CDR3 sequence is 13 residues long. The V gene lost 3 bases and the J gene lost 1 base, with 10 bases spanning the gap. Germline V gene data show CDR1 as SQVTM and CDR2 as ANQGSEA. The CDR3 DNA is TGCAGCGTTGAGGGAGTGGGTTCCTACGAGCAGTACTTC. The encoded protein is CSVEGVGSYEQYF.